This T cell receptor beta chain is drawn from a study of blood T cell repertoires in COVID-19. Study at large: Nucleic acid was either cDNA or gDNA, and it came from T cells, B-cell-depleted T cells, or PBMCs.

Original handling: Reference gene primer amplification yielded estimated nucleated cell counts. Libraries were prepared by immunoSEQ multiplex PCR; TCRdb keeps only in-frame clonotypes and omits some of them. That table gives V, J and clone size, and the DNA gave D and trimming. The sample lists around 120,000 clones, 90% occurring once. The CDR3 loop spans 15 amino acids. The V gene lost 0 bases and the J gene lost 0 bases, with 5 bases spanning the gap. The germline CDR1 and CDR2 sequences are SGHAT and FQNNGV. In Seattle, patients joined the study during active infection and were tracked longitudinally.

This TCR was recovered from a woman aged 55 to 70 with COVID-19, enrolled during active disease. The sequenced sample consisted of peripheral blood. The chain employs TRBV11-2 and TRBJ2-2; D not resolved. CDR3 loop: CASSLDRPNTGELFF. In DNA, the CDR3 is TGTGCCAGCAGCTTAGACAGGCCGAACACCGGGGAGCTGTTTTTT. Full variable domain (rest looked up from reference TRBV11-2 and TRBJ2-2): EAGVAQSPRYKIIEKRQSVAFWCNPISGHATLYWYQQILGQGPKLLIQFQNNGVVDDSQLPKDRFSAERLKGVDSTLKIQPAKLEDSAVYLCASSLDRPNTGELFFGEGSRLTVL.